The 26 T cell receptor beta chains below all came from one sample that was sequenced in a study of blood T cell repertoires in COVID-19. Sequencing was performed with immunoSEQ multiplex PCR; in TCRdb, only in-frame clones are kept and a portion is missing. The sample contains 62,000 or so clones, around 73% of which appear only once. Sample: peripheral blood. Receptors originate from a man between 60 and 70 years old with COVID-19, enrolled during active disease.

The rearrangement uses TRBV19 and TRBJ2-7; D call uncertain. CDR1 is LNHDA and CDR2 is SQIVND in the germline V gene (reference sequence). Trimming removed 3 bases from V and 6 bases from J, with 12 bases in between. The CDR3 loop spans 13 amino acids. CDR3 loop: CASSIRGVPEQYF. CDR3 coding DNA: TGTGCCAGTAGTATCAGAGGAGTGCCCGAGCAGTACTTC. The whole variable domain, remainder taken from reference TRBV19 and TRBJ2-7, is DGGITQSPKYLFRKEGQNVTLSCEQNLNHDAMYWYRQDPGQGLRLIYYSQIVNDFQKGDIAEGYSVSREKKESFPLTVTSAQKNPTAFYLCASSIRGVPEQYFGPGTRLTVT.

V and J are TRBV19 and TRBJ2-3, with 11 nucleotides matching TRBD2. Trimming at V came to 2 bases and at J to 6 bases, leaving 4 bases not matched to a gene. This CDR3 region has 15 residues. CDR1 LNHDA and CDR2 SQIVND come from the germline V gene (reference sequence). CDR3 amino acids: CASSIRPSGGDTQYF. The CDR3 nucleotides read TGTGCCAGTAGTATACGGCCTAGCGGGGGGGATACGCAGTATTTT.

The chain recombines TRBV7-2 with TRBJ1-4; D may be TRBD1 (5 bases). Per the germline V gene, CDR1 is SGHTA and CDR2 is FQGNSA. The CDR3 runs 14 residues. Trimming pared 3 bases from V and 6 bases from J, leaving 11 bases between. The CDR3 DNA reads TGTGCCAGCAGCTTTGGTCCGGGGGATGAAAAACTGTTTTTT. Encoded protein: CASSFGPGDEKLFF.

The chain joins TRBV9 to TRBJ2-2, with D possibly TRBD1 on 6 matching bases. V was pared by 3 bases and J by 6 bases, with 12 bases between. Per the germline V gene, CDR1 is SGDLS and CDR2 is YYNGEE. The CDR3 is 14 amino acids. DNA of the CDR3: TGTGCCAGCAGCGGAACAGGGATCGCCGGGGAGCTGTTTTTT. Translated, it gives CASSGTGIAGELFF.

This clone showed up just a few times. The rearrangement links TRBV5-1 to TRBJ1-1; a weak D match, TRBD1 (6 bases). V lost 7 bases, J lost 1 base, and 11 bases lay in between. Per the germline V gene, CDR1 is SGHRS and CDR2 is YFSETQ. This CDR3 is 13 amino acids long. The CDR3 protein is CASASQGNTEAFF. The CDR3 coding sequence is TGCGCCAGCGCTTCACAGGGGAACACTGAAGCTTTCTTT.

The chain uses TRBV10-1 and TRBJ2-1, with TRBD1 as a possible D gene (7 bases). Trimming took off 0 bases at V and 3 bases at J, with 12 bases between the two ends. CDR1 is WNHNN, CDR2 SYGVQD, per germline (reference sequence). The CDR3 is 16 residues long. The CDR3 coding sequence is TGCGCCAGCAGTGAGTCGAGCAGGGGGGTCTACAATGAGCAGTTCTTC. It translates to CASSESSRGVYNEQFF.

The V and J genes are TRBV19 and TRBJ2-5; maybe TRBD1 (5 bases). The germline V gene encodes CDR1 LNHDA and CDR2 SQIVND (reference sequence). This CDR3 has 16 residues. Trimming removed 3 bases from V and 5 bases from J, with 19 bases in between. CDR3 DNA sequence: TGTGCCAGTAGTATCGAGGCAAGGGGTGGTAGGGAGACCCAGTACTTC. It encodes CASSIEARGGRETQYF.

The V and J genes are TRBV5-1 and TRBJ1-1; unclear D gene. The CDR3 spans 16 residues. The germline V and J ends were trimmed by 0 bases and 0 bases, with 12 bases remaining between them. In germline, CDR1 is SGHRS, CDR2 YFSETQ. CDR3 region: CASSLAMSGMNTEAFF. CDR3 nucleotide sequence: TGCGCCAGCAGCTTGGCCATGTCGGGGATGAACACTGAAGCTTTCTTT.

This clone was recorded once. The rearrangement joins TRBV19 to TRBJ1-2, with D possibly being TRBD1 (5 bases). The germline V and J ends were trimmed by 8 bases and 4 bases, with 17 bases remaining between them. There are 14 residues in the CDR3. Germline V gene sequence: CDR1 LNHDA, CDR2 SQIVND (reference sequence). The chain's CDR3 is CASLSGRSPYGYTF. CDR3 nucleotide sequence: TGTGCCAGTCTATCAGGGCGGTCCCCCTATGGCTACACCTTC.

The chain employs TRBV25-1 and TRBJ1-4, with TRBD1 matching over 7 bases. The ends lost 5 bases at V and 3 bases at J; junction bases unmatched: 9. CDR3 length: 16 residues. Per germline, CDR1 MGHDK and CDR2 SYGVNS. For the CDR3, the DNA is TGTGCCAGCAGTTCTTCAAGACAGGGCCCTAATGAAAAACTGTTTTTT. Its translation: CASSSSRQGPNEKLFF.

The gene calls are TRBV19 and TRBJ2-5, with 10 bases identical to TRBD1. Germline assignment: CDR1 LNHDA and CDR2 SQIVND (reference sequence). Trimming cost V 0 bases and J 6 bases; bases outside gene matches: 4. There are 15 residues in the CDR3. The CDR3 loop is CASSIDDRGPKTQYF. In DNA form, the CDR3 reads TGTGCCAGTAGTATAGACGACAGGGGGCCGAAGACCCAGTACTTC.

The chain combines TRBV5-1 with TRBJ2-6, with D uncertain. The CDR3 loop spans 15 amino acids. Trimming left V 5 bases short and J 0 bases short, with 9 bases between. The germline V gene encodes CDR1 SGHRS and CDR2 YFSETQ. The CDR3 sequence is CASSPDPSGANVLTF. CDR3 bases: TGCGCCAGCAGTCCAGATCCCTCTGGGGCCAACGTCCTGACTTTC. Based on the CDR3 plus reference TRBV5-1 and TRBJ2-6, the full variable domain is KAGVTQTPRYLIKTRGQQVTLSCSPISGHRSVSWYQQTPGQGLQFLFEYFSETQRNKGNFPGRFSGRQFSNSRSEMNVSTLELGDSALYLCASSPDPSGANVLTFGAGSRLTVL.

This chain joins TRBV9 and TRBJ1-1; 8 bases are a match to TRBD1. There are 14 residues in the CDR3. Trimming cost V 4 bases and J 1 base; bases outside gene matches: 3. Germline V gene sequence: CDR1 SGDLS, CDR2 YYNGEE. CDR3 DNA: TGTGCCAGCAGCATAACAGGGGGGAACACTGAAGCTTTCTTT. This translates into CASSITGGNTEAFF.

The rearrangement uses TRBV19 and TRBJ2-5; 11 nucleotides align to TRBD1. The germline V gene encodes CDR1 LNHDA and CDR2 SQIVND (reference sequence). The ends lost 7 bases at V and 4 bases at J; junction bases unmatched: 14. This CDR3 spans 17 amino acids. CDR3 in amino acids: CASTSITGTGGRETQYF. As DNA, the CDR3 is TGTGCCAGTACCTCGATAACCGGGACAGGGGGAAGAGAGACCCAGTACTTC.

This chain joins TRBV5-1 and TRBJ2-5; 9 bases align to TRBD2. CDR1 SGHRS and CDR2 YFSETQ come from the germline V gene. The CDR3 sequence is 15 residues long. V trimming: 2 bases; J trimming: 7 bases; junction bases outside the gene matches: 9. CDR3 residues: CASSFEGLAEGTQYF. For the CDR3, the DNA is TGCGCCAGCAGCTTTGAGGGACTAGCCGAGGGGACCCAGTACTTC.

This clone was seen once. This chain links TRBV10-2 with TRBJ2-7; TRBD1 might be the D (6 bases). Trimming took 3 bases from V and 2 from J, leaving 14 bases between them. This CDR3 contains 15 residues. From germline, CDR1 is WSHSY and CDR2 SAAADI. The CDR3 nucleotides are TGCGCCAGCAGTGACCACCGAGGGGGAGCCTACGAGCAGTACTTC. Translated: CASSDHRGGAYEQYF.

This sequence joins TRBV5-1 and TRBJ2-3; 9 positions agree with TRBD2. The CDR3 has 15 residues. Germline V lookup: CDR1 SGHRS, CDR2 YFSETQ. The ends lost 0 bases at V and 4 bases at J; junction bases unmatched: 3. DNA for the CDR3: TGCGCCAGCAGCTTGGATCCTAGCGGGGCAGATACGCAGTATTTT. Its protein product is CASSLDPSGADTQYF.

The rearrangement joins TRBV5-1 to TRBJ1-6; 7 bases map to TRBD1. CDR1 and CDR2 from the germline V gene are SGHRS and YFSETQ. The junction had 13 bases not matched to a gene; V was cut back by 7 bases and J by 6 bases. The CDR3 length is 16 residues. In DNA form, the CDR3 reads TGCGCCAGCCGACTAGGGGACAGCCAAAGTAATTCACCCCTCCACTTT. Amino acid sequence: CASRLGDSQSNSPLHF.

V usage is TRBV19 and J usage is TRBJ2-2; no clear D gene. Trimming cost V 7 bases and J 7 bases, with 16 bases left between them. CDR1 is LNHDA and CDR2 is SQIVND in the germline V gene (reference sequence). This CDR3 is built from 14 residues. Here the CDR3 reads CASKVERMSGELFF. The CDR3 DNA reads as TGTGCCAGTAAGGTCGAGAGGATGAGCGGGGAGCTGTTTTTT. Drawing the rest from reference TRBV19 and TRBJ2-2, the complete variable domain is DGGITQSPKYLFRKEGQNVTLSCEQNLNHDAMYWYRQDPGQGLRLIYYSQIVNDFQKGDIAEGYSVSREKKESFPLTVTSAQKNPTAFYLCASKVERMSGELFFGEGSRLTVL.

The chain uses TRBV15 and TRBJ1-5, with 9 nucleotides matching TRBD1. Germline V gives CDR1 LNHNV, CDR2 YYDKDF (reference sequence). The CDR3 consists of 14 residues. V lost 6 bases and J lost 10; bases outside the gene matches: 10. The CDR3, as DNA: TGTGCCACCAGTGTGGACAGGGGCCCTACACCCCAGCATTTT. As protein: CATSVDRGPTPQHF.

By sample fraction, this clone is medium-sized. This rearrangement joins TRBV7-9 to TRBJ2-7; 9 nucleotides match TRBD2. Germline lookup yields CDR1 SEHNR and CDR2 FQNEAQ (reference sequence). The CDR3 extends over 13 amino acids. The V segment lost 5 bases and the J segment 5 bases; nucleotides outside the gene matches: 4. The CDR3 protein is CASSLGLADEQYF. The CDR3 nucleotides read TGTGCCAGCAGCCTGGGACTAGCTGACGAGCAGTACTTC. The whole variable domain, filled in from reference TRBV7-9 and TRBJ2-7, reads DTGVSQNPRHKITKRGQNVTFRCDPISEHNRLYWYRQTLGQGPEFLTYFQNEAQLEKSRLLSDRFSAERPKGSFSTLEIQRTEQGDSAMYLCASSLGLADEQYFGPGTRLTVT.

The rearrangement joins TRBV11-1 to TRBJ2-1, with D perhaps TRBD2 (6 bases). CDR3 length equals 15 residues. Deletions cut 1 base from V and 0 bases from J, with 7 bases between. Germline CDR1 SGHAT, CDR2 FQDESV (reference sequence). CDR3 nucleotide sequence: TGTGCCAGCAGCTTAGTAGCGGTCTCCTACAATGAGCAGTTCTTC. Its protein is CASSLVAVSYNEQFF.

CDR3 in amino acids: CASSVGRGEETQYF. CDR3 DNA sequence: TGCGCCAGCAGTGTAGGGCGGGGGGAAGAGACCCAGTACTTC. The rearrangement uses TRBV10-2 and TRBJ2-5, with 8 bases that match TRBD2. The germline V gene encodes CDR1 WSHSY and CDR2 SAAADI. The CDR3 is 14 residues long. Losses at the gene ends were 4 bases for V and 3 bases for J; bases not matched to a gene: 4.

This clone was picked up a small number of times. The chain joins TRBV9 to TRBJ2-7; 7 bases match TRBD1. The CDR3 spans 17 residues. The V and J ends lost 2 bases and 3 bases, in that order; junction bases with no gene match: 14. Germline values: CDR1 SGDLS, CDR2 YYNGEE. This CDR3 is CASSVSPETGSFYEQYF. CDR3 nucleotides: TGTGCCAGCAGCGTTTCTCCAGAGACAGGGAGTTTCTACGAGCAGTACTTC.

The chain uses TRBV6-5 and TRBJ1-3; no clear D gene. Trimming took 6 bases from V and 8 from J, leaving 5 bases between them. The CDR3 length is 10 residues. Germline values: CDR1 MNHEY, CDR2 SVGAGI. Here the CDR3 reads CASRRDTIYF. In nucleotides, the CDR3 is TGTGCCAGCAGGAGGGACACCATATATTTT.

CDR3 sequence: CASSLSSRGETQYF. CDR3 DNA: TGTGCCAGCAGCTTAAGTTCTAGGGGGGAGACCCAGTACTTC. The chain carries TRBV7-3 and TRBJ2-5; the D gene is possibly TRBD1 (6 bases). This CDR3 has 14 amino acids. The germline V gene encodes CDR1 SGHTA and CDR2 FQGTGA. The V and J ends lost 1 base and 5 bases respectively, with 11 bases between them.